These T cell receptor beta chains were read from a single sample in a study of T cells in Graves' hyperthyroidism and ophthalmopathy. TCRdb redid the calling of the multiplex PCR reads with MiXCR, one entry per CDR3 protein. The sample lists fewer than 800,000 distinct CDR3 sequences; 16% were seen once. Source material: blood. The receptors were sampled from a man between 18 and 29 years old with Graves' hyperthyroidism. The CDR3 runs from the conserved cysteine through the conserved F or W. Each record gives: CDR3 protein, CDR3 DNA, D gene, clone size, J gene, V gene, CDR3 length. D genes are given only for firm matches. Only some rows state a clone size, as once, few, many or a class for expanded clones.

CDR3 protein: CSAHQWPAEETQYF; CDR3 DNA: TGCAGTGCCCACCAGTGGCCGGCTGAGGAGACCCAGTACTTC; D gene: -; clone size: many; J gene: TRBJ2-5; V gene: TRBV20-1; CDR3 length: 14
CDR3 protein: CASSLIDFLERGDTQYF; CDR3 DNA: TGTGCCAGCAGTTTAATCGACTTCCTGGAGCGTGGAGATACGCAGTATTTT; D gene: -; clone size: many; J gene: TRBJ2-3; V gene: TRBV28; CDR3 length: 17
CDR3 protein: CASMGLLVSYGYTF; CDR3 DNA: TGTGCCAGCATGGGACTGCTGGTCTCCTATGGCTACACCTTC; D gene: -; clone size: few; J gene: TRBJ1-2; V gene: TRBV28; CDR3 length: 14
CDR3 protein: CASTDHGTGEDTQYF; CDR3 DNA: TGTGCCAGCACCGATCACGGGACAGGGGAAGATACGCAGTATTTT; D gene: TRBD1; clone size: many; J gene: TRBJ2-3; V gene: TRBV28; CDR3 length: 15
CDR3 protein: CSASRQGVYEQYF; CDR3 DNA: TGCAGTGCTTCCCGACAGGGGGTCTACGAGCAGTACTTC; D gene: TRBD1; clone size: many; J gene: TRBJ2-7; V gene: TRBV20-1; CDR3 length: 13
CDR3 protein: CASSDSGINMGNEQFF; CDR3 DNA: TGTGCCAGCAGCGACTCGGGAATCAATATGGGGAATGAGCAGTTCTTC; D gene: -; clone size: few; J gene: TRBJ2-1; V gene: TRBV28; CDR3 length: 16
CDR3 protein: CASRRTGEETQYF; CDR3 DNA: TGTGCCAGCAGACGGACAGGGGAAGAGACCCAGTACTTC; D gene: TRBD1; clone size: many; J gene: TRBJ2-5; V gene: TRBV12-3/TRBV12-4; CDR3 length: 13
CDR3 protein: CASTLQQDFWYGYTF; CDR3 DNA: TGTGCCAGCACCCTGCAACAAGACTTCTGGTATGGCTACACCTTC; D gene: -; clone size: many; J gene: TRBJ1-2; V gene: TRBV7-2; CDR3 length: 15
CDR3 protein: CASSNPGQGATSGRASGANVLTF; CDR3 DNA: TGTGCCAGCAGTAATCCGGGACAGGGGGCGACTAGCGGGAGGGCCTCTGGGGCCAACGTCCTGACTTTC; D gene: TRBD2; clone size: few; J gene: TRBJ2-6; V gene: TRBV12-3/TRBV12-4; CDR3 length: 23
CDR3 protein: CASSAWTYSNQPQHF; CDR3 DNA: TGTGCCAGTTCTGCTTGGACTTATAGCAATCAGCCCCAGCATTTT; D gene: -; clone size: -; J gene: TRBJ1-5; V gene: TRBV19; CDR3 length: 15
CDR3 protein: CSAERFRGGEAFF; CDR3 DNA: TGCAGCGCTGAGAGGTTCCGTGGGGGTGAAGCTTTCTTT; D gene: -; clone size: few; J gene: TRBJ1-1; V gene: TRBV29-1; CDR3 length: 13
CDR3 protein: CASRWSSGSTDTQYF; CDR3 DNA: TGTGCCAGCAGATGGAGCTCCGGGAGCACAGATACGCAGTATTTT; D gene: -; clone size: many; J gene: TRBJ2-3; V gene: TRBV28; CDR3 length: 15
CDR3 protein: CASKDRSTNEKLFF; CDR3 DNA: TGTGCCAGCAAGGACAGATCAACTAATGAAAAACTGTTTTTT; D gene: -; clone size: few; J gene: TRBJ1-4; V gene: TRBV6-1; CDR3 length: 14
CDR3 protein: CASSGLAGLDTQYF; CDR3 DNA: TGTGCCAGCAGCGGACTAGCGGGATTAGATACGCAGTATTTT; D gene: TRBD2; clone size: few; J gene: TRBJ2-3; V gene: TRBV9; CDR3 length: 14
CDR3 protein: CASSSPYYNEQFF; CDR3 DNA: TGTGCCAGCAGCTCACCCTACTACAATGAGCAGTTCTTC; D gene: -; clone size: -; J gene: TRBJ2-1; V gene: TRBV7-2; CDR3 length: 13
CDR3 protein: CASTPRKGLNQPQHF; CDR3 DNA: TGTGCCAGCACCCCCCGGAAGGGACTCAATCAGCCCCAGCATTTT; D gene: -; clone size: many; J gene: TRBJ1-5; V gene: TRBV28; CDR3 length: 15
CDR3 protein: CATSNARGAKQPQHF; CDR3 DNA: TGTGCCACCTCAAACGCCCGGGGCGCAAAACAGCCCCAGCATTTT; D gene: -; clone size: -; J gene: TRBJ1-5; V gene: TRBV15; CDR3 length: 15
CDR3 protein: CASSHPLSSNEQYF; CDR3 DNA: TGCGCCAGCAGCCACCCTTTGAGTTCCAACGAGCAGTACTTC; D gene: -; clone size: -; J gene: TRBJ2-7; V gene: TRBV4-1; CDR3 length: 14
CDR3 protein: CASRRLGDRGRTDTQYF; CDR3 DNA: TGTGCCAGCAGACGACTTGGGGACAGGGGCCGCACAGATACGCAGTATTTT; D gene: TRBD1; clone size: many; J gene: TRBJ2-3; V gene: TRBV6-2/TRBV6-3; CDR3 length: 17
CDR3 protein: CASSIRTGPNYGYTF; CDR3 DNA: TGTGCCAGCAGCATACGGACAGGACCGAACTATGGCTACACCTTC; D gene: TRBD1; clone size: many; J gene: TRBJ1-2; V gene: TRBV2; CDR3 length: 15
CDR3 protein: CASSLGQGTSDTQYF; CDR3 DNA: TGTGCCAGCAGCTTGGGACAGGGCACCTCAGATACGCAGTATTTT; D gene: TRBD1; clone size: few; J gene: TRBJ2-3; V gene: TRBV5-4; CDR3 length: 15
CDR3 protein: CSVWTEDGYTF; CDR3 DNA: TGCAGCGTGTGGACAGAGGATGGCTACACCTTC; D gene: -; clone size: few; J gene: TRBJ1-2; V gene: TRBV29-1; CDR3 length: 11
CDR3 protein: CASSLVVGPLMNTEAFF; CDR3 DNA: TGCGCCAGCAGCTTGGTCGTCGGACCGTTAATGAACACTGAAGCTTTCTTT; D gene: -; clone size: many; J gene: TRBJ1-1; V gene: TRBV5-1; CDR3 length: 17
CDR3 protein: CASSLGRDRIILGAFF; CDR3 DNA: TGTGCCAGCAGCCTCGGCCGGGACAGGATAATTCTGGGGGCTTTCTTT; D gene: TRBD1; clone size: -; J gene: TRBJ1-1; V gene: TRBV11-2; CDR3 length: 16
CDR3 protein: CSAAVGADTEAFF; CDR3 DNA: TGCAGTGCAGCAGTGGGGGCGGACACTGAAGCTTTCTTT; D gene: -; clone size: -; J gene: TRBJ1-1; V gene: TRBV20-1; CDR3 length: 13
CDR3 protein: CASSRTVTGNTIYF; CDR3 DNA: TGTGCCAGCTCACGAACAGTCACTGGAAACACCATATATTTT; D gene: -; clone size: few; J gene: TRBJ1-3; V gene: TRBV18; CDR3 length: 14
CDR3 protein: CAISESPGKGEQYF; CDR3 DNA: TGTGCCATCAGTGAGTCGCCAGGGAAGGGCGAGCAGTACTTC; D gene: -; clone size: -; J gene: TRBJ2-7; V gene: TRBV10-3; CDR3 length: 14
CDR3 protein: CASSGVRAFF; CDR3 DNA: TGTGCCAGCAGTGGGGTTAGGGCTTTCTTT; D gene: -; clone size: few; J gene: TRBJ1-1; V gene: TRBV28; CDR3 length: 10
CDR3 protein: CATSNHVAGPYEQYF; CDR3 DNA: TGTGCCACCAGCAATCACGTAGCGGGGCCCTACGAGCAGTACTTC; D gene: TRBD2; clone size: many; J gene: TRBJ2-7; V gene: TRBV15; CDR3 length: 15
CDR3 protein: CASSHGMNTEAFF; CDR3 DNA: TGTGCCAGCAGCCATGGTATGAACACTGAAGCTTTCTTT; D gene: -; clone size: many; J gene: TRBJ1-1; V gene: TRBV3-1; CDR3 length: 13
CDR3 protein: CASSLTQAGNTIYF; CDR3 DNA: TGTGCCAGCAGTTTAACACAGGCAGGAAACACCATATATTTT; D gene: -; clone size: few; J gene: TRBJ1-3; V gene: TRBV12-3/TRBV12-4; CDR3 length: 14
CDR3 protein: CASTLGLLETQYF; CDR3 DNA: TGTGCCAGCACCCTCGGACTACTGGAGACCCAGTACTTC; D gene: -; clone size: -; J gene: TRBJ2-5; V gene: TRBV12-3/TRBV12-4; CDR3 length: 13
CDR3 protein: CASSAEGGPNTGELFF; CDR3 DNA: TGTGCCAGCAGTGCCGAAGGGGGGCCGAACACCGGGGAGCTGTTTTTT; D gene: -; clone size: -; J gene: TRBJ2-2; V gene: TRBV28; CDR3 length: 16
CDR3 protein: CASSEMLGLSGYEQYF; CDR3 DNA: TGTGCCAGCAGTGAAATGTTGGGACTTTCCGGCTACGAGCAGTACTTC; D gene: -; clone size: -; J gene: TRBJ2-7; V gene: TRBV2; CDR3 length: 16
CDR3 protein: CSVRDRERIYEQYF; CDR3 DNA: TGCAGCGTTCGGGACAGGGAGAGGATCTACGAGCAGTACTTC; D gene: TRBD1; clone size: few; J gene: TRBJ2-7; V gene: TRBV29-1; CDR3 length: 14
CDR3 protein: CASSSGPWTSYETQYF; CDR3 DNA: TGTGCCAGCAGTTCGGGACCGTGGACTAGCTATGAGACCCAGTACTTC; D gene: TRBD2; clone size: many; J gene: TRBJ2-5; V gene: TRBV6-2/TRBV6-3; CDR3 length: 16
CDR3 protein: CASSVLLGQGPHNEQFF; CDR3 DNA: TGTGCCAGCAGCGTCCTCCTAGGACAGGGGCCCCACAATGAGCAGTTCTTC; D gene: TRBD1; clone size: many; J gene: TRBJ2-1; V gene: TRBV7-9; CDR3 length: 17
CDR3 protein: CASSFKMTGRGKLFF; CDR3 DNA: TGTGCCAGCAGTTTTAAAATGACAGGGAGGGGAAAACTGTTTTTT; D gene: TRBD1; clone size: many; J gene: TRBJ1-4; V gene: TRBV28; CDR3 length: 15
CDR3 protein: CASSLASSSYNEQFF; CDR3 DNA: TGTGCCAGCAGCTTAGCCAGCAGCTCCTACAATGAGCAGTTCTTC; D gene: -; clone size: few; J gene: TRBJ2-1; V gene: TRBV7-9; CDR3 length: 15
CDR3 protein: CSAAEGQRNTEAFF; CDR3 DNA: TGCAGTGCTGCCGAGGGACAAAGGAACACTGAAGCTTTCTTT; D gene: -; clone size: many; J gene: TRBJ1-1; V gene: TRBV20-1; CDR3 length: 14
CDR3 protein: CASSPGTGQPYEQYF; CDR3 DNA: TGTGCCAGCAGCCCCGGGACAGGGCAGCCCTACGAGCAGTACTTC; D gene: TRBD1; clone size: -; J gene: TRBJ2-7; V gene: TRBV6-8; CDR3 length: 15
CDR3 protein: CASSSPGTSGTDEQFF; CDR3 DNA: TGTGCCAGCAGCTCCCCCGGGACTAGCGGCACAGATGAGCAGTTCTTC; D gene: TRBD2; clone size: few; J gene: TRBJ2-1; V gene: TRBV28; CDR3 length: 16
CDR3 protein: CASSYTTGETQYF; CDR3 DNA: TGTGCCAGCAGTTACACGACAGGCGAGACCCAGTACTTC; D gene: -; clone size: many; J gene: TRBJ2-5; V gene: TRBV6-5; CDR3 length: 13